The 29 T cell receptor beta chains given below trace back to one sample, sequenced in a study of CD8+CD57+ T cells in acquired aplastic anemia (dated by TCRdb to 2017 to 2018). Sequencing instrument: Illumina HiSeq 2000. TCR beta VDJ combination and CDR3 sequence profiling used genomic DNA as the template. The raw public data were reprocessed by TCRdb itself: fastp quality trimming at Q25, MiXCR clonotype calling, in-frame beta chains only. Each CDR3 protein gets just one entry, which takes the most common genes and DNA from the rows behind it. The sample includes about 180,000 distinct CDR3 sequences, with approximately 46% observed a single time. The ten top clones hold around 2.7% of the sample. Sequenced input: sorted CD4+, CD8+, or CD8+CD57+ T cells (not recorded which) from PBMCs. Receptors originate from a human donor in good health.

Only a few counts were recorded for this clonotype. V is TRBV5-6 and J is TRBJ1-3, with D hard to call. In germline, CDR1 is SGHDT, CDR2 YYEEEE. The length of the CDR3 is 13 residues. V was trimmed by 3 bases and J by 0 bases, leaving 4 bases between them. CDR3 nucleotides: TGTGCCAGCAGCTCCGGCTCTGGAAACACCATATATTTT. As protein: CASSSGSGNTIYF.

The rearrangement links TRBV20-1 to TRBJ1-1; TRBD1 aligns across 7 bases. With 2 bases clipped from V and 7 bases from J, the junction kept 7 bases outside the gene matches. Germline values: CDR1 DFQATT, CDR2 SNEGSKA (reference sequence). CDR3 length equals 13 residues. The CDR3 region has the DNA TGCAGTGCTAGATTGGGGACAGAGGTTGAAGCTTTCTTT. The encoded protein is CSARLGTEVEAFF.

This clonotype was observed at least ten times. The gene calls are TRBV4-1 and TRBJ2-3, with D possibly matching TRBD1 (5 bases). Germline V gene data show CDR1 as MGHRA and CDR2 as YSYEKL. With 1 base removed from V and 4 bases from J, the gap between germline ends came to 6 bases. This CDR3 is 13 amino acids long. The CDR3 DNA is TGCGCCAGCAGCCAAGGGGGCCCAGATACGCAGTATTTT. Its translation is CASSQGGPDTQYF.

In regard to this clonotype: It may be a read error: a sequence one base away is much more abundant. The CDR3 DNA is TGTACCAGCAGTTACTCGGCGGGACAGGCGAACACTGAAGCTTTCTTT. Amino acid sequence: CTSSYSAGQANTEAFF. The rearrangement links TRBV2 to TRBJ1-1; 8 nucleotides line up with TRBD1. The CDR3 loop spans 16 amino acids. In germline, CDR1 is SNHLY, CDR2 FYNNEI.

The chain combines TRBV7-6 with TRBJ2-1; TRBD2 agrees at 8 bases. This CDR3 is 13 amino acids long. With 6 bases clipped from V and 7 bases from J, the junction kept 5 bases outside the gene matches. Germline CDR1 SGHVS, CDR2 FNYEAQ. DNA of the CDR3: TGTGCCAGCAGTACTAGCGGAGGTAATGAGCAGTTCTTC. Its protein product is CASSTSGGNEQFF.

This clonotype has at least ten counts. The chain joins TRBV6-1 to TRBJ1-6, with D unclear. Trimming removed 5 bases from V and 10 bases from J, with 15 bases in between. This CDR3 region has 14 residues. CDR1 is MNHNS, CDR2 SASEGT, per germline. CDR3 sequence: CASSPTNPDSPLHF. Written as DNA, the CDR3 is TGTGCCAGCAGTCCTACAAACCCCGACTCACCCCTCCACTTT.

This chain links TRBV24-1 with TRBJ2-1; TRBD2 agrees at 7 bases. V gave up 5 bases and J gave up 10 bases; unmatched junction bases: 7. There are 13 residues in the CDR3. The germline V gene encodes CDR1 KGHDR and CDR2 SFDVKD. CDR3 DNA: TGTGCCACCAGTGCGCGGGAGCATCACGAGCAGTTCTTC. Translation gives CATSAREHHEQFF.

Regarding this clonotype: A much larger clone sits a single nucleotide away, making a read error possible. This chain links TRBV6-1 with TRBJ1-2; possible D gene TRBD1, 6 bases. Germline V gene data show CDR1 as MNHNS and CDR2 as SASEGT. The CDR3 covers 13 residues. In nucleotides, the CDR3 is TGTGCCAGCAGTACAGGGTGGACCTATGGCCACACCTTC. Translating it yields CASSTGWTYGHTF.

This clonotype has only a few counts. The chain combines TRBV24-1 with TRBJ2-3; D gene unclear. Per germline, CDR1 KGHDR and CDR2 SFDVKD. The CDR3 is 14 amino acids. Trimming shortened V by 9 bases and J by 0 bases, and 12 bases separated the two germline ends. The CDR3 protein is CATGVSASTDTQYF. The CDR3 coding sequence is TGTGCCACCGGGGTTTCAGCTAGCACAGATACGCAGTATTTT.

This clonotype came up many times. The chain employs TRBV2 and TRBJ2-1; 12 bases match TRBD2. This CDR3 contains 16 residues. The ends lost 8 bases at V and 0 bases at J; junction bases unmatched: 5. Germline V gene sequence: CDR1 SNHLY, CDR2 FYNNEI. CDR3 region: CASRTSGASSYNEQFF. In DNA, the CDR3 is TGTGCCAGCCGGACTAGCGGGGCGAGCTCCTACAATGAGCAGTTCTTC.

V and J are TRBV7-9 and TRBJ2-1; 7 nucleotides line up with TRBD1. This CDR3 is built from 14 residues. The V gene end was trimmed by 1 base and the J gene end by 6 bases; junction bases not matched to a gene: 3. Germline V gene data show CDR1 as SEHNR and CDR2 as FQNEAQ (reference sequence). CDR3 residues: CASSLDRGSNEQFF. CDR3 in DNA: TGTGCCAGCAGCTTAGACAGGGGTAGCAATGAGCAGTTCTTC.

As for this clonotype: This could be a read error, since a much larger clone is one nucleotide away. CDR3 bases: TGTGCCAGCAGCGTAGTAATAACAACCTACGAGCAGTACTTC. It is translated as CASSVVITTYEQYF. The V and J genes are TRBV7-9 and TRBJ2-7; no clear D gene. Germline V gives CDR1 SEHNR, CDR2 FQNEAQ (reference sequence). CDR3 length equals 14 residues. V lost 5 bases, J lost 2 bases, and 13 bases lay in between. The variable domain in full, completed from reference TRBV7-9 and TRBJ2-7, reads DTGVSQNPRHKITKRGQNVTFRCDPISEHNRLYWYRQTLGQGPEFLTYFQNEAQLEKSRLLSDRFSAERPKGSFSTLEIQRTEQGDSAMYLCASSVVITTYEQYFGPGTRLTVT.

As concerns this clonotype: Just one base apart from a much larger clone, this may be a read error. V usage is TRBV5-1 and J usage is TRBJ2-3; D unresolved. The germline V gene encodes CDR1 SGHRS and CDR2 YFSETQ. The CDR3 consists of 13 residues. The CDR3 reads CASSLGVLDAQYF. CDR3 nucleotide sequence: TGCGCCAGCAGCTTGGGAGTCTTAGATGCGCAGTATTTT. Full variable domain (remainder filled in from reference TRBV5-1 and TRBJ2-3): KAGVTQTPRYLIKTRGQQVTLSCSPISGHRSVSWYQQTPGQGLQFLFEYFSETQRNKGNFPGRFSGRQFSNSRSEMNVSTLELGDSALYLCASSLGVLDAQYFGPGTRLTVL.

Note on this clonotype: This may stem from a read error, because a much larger clone lies one nucleotide away. CDR3 nucleotides: TGCGCCAGCTCACGGGGACGGGGGAGCGAGCAGTACTTC. Protein product: CASSRGRGSEQYF. The chain employs TRBV5-1 and TRBJ2-7; D might be TRBD2 (6 bases). Germline lookup yields CDR1 SGHRS and CDR2 YFSETQ. V lost 7 bases and J lost 6, with 17 bases in between. This CDR3 is built from 13 residues.

This clonotype was seen at least ten times. The chain joins TRBV6-5 to TRBJ2-1, with D uncertain. Trimming shortened V by 2 bases and J by 4 bases, and 12 bases separated the two germline ends. Germline CDR1 and CDR2: MNHEY and SVGAGI. This CDR3 has 15 residues. CDR3 sequence reads: CASSYAWTPYNEQFF. The CDR3 DNA follows: TGTGCCAGCAGTTACGCTTGGACGCCGTACAATGAGCAGTTCTTC.

The V gene is TRBV30, the J gene TRBJ1-4; D is ambiguous. Trimming took off 3 bases at V and 5 bases at J, with 16 bases between the two ends. In germline, CDR1 is GTSNPN, CDR2 SVGIG (reference sequence). This CDR3 is built from 15 residues. CDR3 residues: CAWSAVGRKNEKLFF. The CDR3 DNA is TGTGCCTGGAGCGCTGTCGGGCGGAAAAATGAAAAACTGTTTTTT.

Notes on this clonotype: Sequence at one end of the junction differs from germline and may be a read error. V and J are TRBV2 and TRBJ1-2; D not resolved. Germline loops: CDR1 SNHLY, CDR2 FYNNEI. The CDR3 extends over 10 amino acids. The CDR3 region is CASSEVRPDF. CDR3 DNA: TGTGCCAGCAGTGAGGTCAGGCCCGACTTC.

The genes are TRBV10-3 and TRBJ1-1, with a tentative D call TRBD1 (5 bases). This CDR3 is 13 amino acids long. V was clipped by 7 bases and J by 1 base, with 10 bases between them. The germline V gene encodes CDR1 ENHRY and CDR2 SYGVKD. CDR3 in DNA: TGTGCCATCAACGGCAGGGAGAACACTGAAGCTTTCTTT. Amino acid sequence: CAINGRENTEAFF.

At least ten counts were recorded for this clonotype. The V gene is TRBV11-2, the J gene TRBJ2-3; 8 bases match TRBD1. Germline V lookup: CDR1 SGHAT, CDR2 FQNNGV. This CDR3 is built from 16 residues. Germline trimming cut 3 bases from V and 2 bases from J; bases unmatched to any gene: 7. The CDR3 loop reads CASSFGGTGTTDTQYF. In nucleotides, the CDR3 is TGTGCCAGCAGCTTCGGCGGGACAGGAACCACAGATACGCAGTATTTT.

In its sample, this clonotype was seen many times. For the CDR3, the DNA is TGTGCCAGCAGCTTGTCATACGGCACGGGGCCCTACGAGCAGTACTTC. Its protein is CASSLSYGTGPYEQYF. This chain connects TRBV7-2 to TRBJ2-7; D may correspond to TRBD1 or TRBD2 (5 bases each). Germline-derived CDR1 and CDR2 are SGHTA and FQGNSA. The germline V and J ends were trimmed by 3 bases and 2 bases, with 17 bases remaining between them. The CDR3 covers 16 residues.

On this clonotype: Mismatch with germline at one junction end may stem from a read error. The V call is TRBV10-2, the J call TRBJ2-5; TRBD1 agrees at 12 bases. CDR1 is WSHSY, CDR2 SAAADI, per germline. This CDR3 contains 18 residues. The CDR3 coding sequence is TGTGCCAGCAGTGAATCCTCCGGGACAGGGGGCGAGAGGGAGACCCAGTACTTC. Residues: CASSESSGTGGERETQYF.

This clonotype was recorded at least ten times. V is TRBV5-1 and J is TRBJ2-2, with TRBD2 matching 10 bases. The V gene end was trimmed by 4 bases and the J gene end by 6 bases; junction bases not matched to a gene: 12. The CDR3 extends over 17 amino acids. Germline values: CDR1 SGHRS, CDR2 YFSETQ. CDR3 sequence: CASSRGPSSGSAGELFF. CDR3 nucleotides: TGCGCCAGCAGCCGTGGCCCGTCTAGCGGGAGTGCCGGGGAGCTGTTTTTT.

This clonotype has a count of ten or more. This chain joins TRBV28 and TRBJ2-3, with TRBD2 matching 12 bases. The CDR3 is 15 amino acids. The germline gives CDR1 MDHEN, CDR2 SYDVKM. V was pared by 6 bases and J by 6 bases, with 7 bases of the junction left unmatched. CDR3 sequence reads: CASSVLAGGDDTQYF. CDR3 DNA sequence: TGTGCCAGCAGCGTACTAGCGGGAGGAGACGATACGCAGTATTTT.

The table lists this clonotype with many counts. This sequence joins TRBV7-9 and TRBJ2-7, with D unresolved. Germline CDR1 reads SEHNR; CDR2 reads FQNEAQ (reference sequence). This CDR3 contains 14 residues. Trimming cost V 1 base and J 0 bases, with 7 bases left between them. In DNA, the CDR3 is TGTGCCAGCAGCTTAGTGGCCAGCTCCTACGAGCAGTACTTC. Protein product: CASSLVASSYEQYF.

This clonotype is a singleton in its sample. The V and J genes are TRBV24-1 and TRBJ2-7, with TRBD2 matching over 7 bases. CDR1 is KGHDR, CDR2 SFDVKD, per germline. CDR3 length: 15 residues. J lost 2 bases, V lost 7 bases, and 10 bases had no gene match. As DNA, the CDR3 is TGTGCCACCAGCAGTTCGCCGGGGGGTCCCTACGAGCAGTACTTC. Translating gives CATSSSPGGPYEQYF.

This clonotype was recorded a few times. Here the CDR3 reads CASSPRDSGANVLTF. Here the CDR3 DNA reads TGTGCCAGCAGTCCGAGAGACTCTGGGGCCAACGTCCTGACTTTC. This sequence joins TRBV27 and TRBJ2-6; D is unresolved. This CDR3 is 15 amino acids long. From germline, CDR1 is MNHEY and CDR2 SMNVEV (reference sequence). The V and J ends lost 5 bases and 0 bases respectively, with 8 bases between them.

The chain combines TRBV5-1 with TRBJ2-2; D is ambiguous. The CDR3 contains 15 residues. Trimming stripped 1 base from V and 6 bases from J, with 13 bases between. CDR1 SGHRS and CDR2 YFSETQ come from the germline V gene. The CDR3 is CASSLFPGSPGELFF. The CDR3 DNA is TGCGCCAGCAGCTTGTTTCCTGGCTCCCCCGGGGAGCTGTTTTTT.

The chain's CDR3 is CSATDRRKAFF. The DNA of the CDR3 is TGCAGTGCTACGGACAGGAGGAAAGCTTTCTTT. The chain recombines TRBV20-1 with TRBJ1-1; 7 bases are a match to TRBD1. Germline loops: CDR1 DFQATT, CDR2 SNEGSKA (reference sequence). J gave up 9 bases and V 4 bases, and 5 bases lay outside the gene matches. The CDR3 runs 11 residues.

The chain combines TRBV11-2 with TRBJ2-3, with 13 bases lining up with TRBD2. Germline-derived CDR1 and CDR2 are SGHAT and FQNNGV. The CDR3 is 18 residues long. J was trimmed by 0 bases and V by 5 bases; bases with no gene match: 8. The DNA of the CDR3 is TGTGCCAGCAGCCGGGGACTAGCGGGATCGGCTAGCACAGATACGCAGTATTTT. Amino acids: CASSRGLAGSASTDTQYF.